This TCR beta chain derives from a study of control samples from healthy donors and cancer patients. This CDR3 is 13 amino acids long. The V end was cut by 3 bases, the J end by 6 bases, with 9 bases between. The V gene's germline CDR1 is MGHRA and CDR2 YSYEKL. The protocol was immunoSEQ multiplex PCR, while the TCRdb copy is restricted to in-frame clones and leaves out a portion. The sample holds some 99,000 clones, 90% seen once. V is TRBV4-1 and J is TRBJ2-1; D unclear. Material for sequencing was blood. This sequence was found in a human donor in good health. The donor label of this sample is uncertain. The DNA for the CDR3 is TGCGCCAGCAGCCACCCTCTTTTCAATGAGCAGTTCTTC. Its protein product is CASSHPLFNEQFF.